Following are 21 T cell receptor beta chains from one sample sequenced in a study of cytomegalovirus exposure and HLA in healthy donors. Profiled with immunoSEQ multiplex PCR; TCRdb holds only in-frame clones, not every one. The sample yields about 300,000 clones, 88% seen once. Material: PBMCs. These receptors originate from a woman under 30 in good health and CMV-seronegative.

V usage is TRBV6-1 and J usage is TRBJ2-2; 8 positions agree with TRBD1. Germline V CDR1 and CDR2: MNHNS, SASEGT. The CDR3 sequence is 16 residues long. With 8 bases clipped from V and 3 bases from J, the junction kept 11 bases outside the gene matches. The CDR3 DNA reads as TGTGCCAGCTGTGGACAGGGCTTTTCGTACACCGGGGAGCTGTTTTTT. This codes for CASCGQGFSYTGELFF.

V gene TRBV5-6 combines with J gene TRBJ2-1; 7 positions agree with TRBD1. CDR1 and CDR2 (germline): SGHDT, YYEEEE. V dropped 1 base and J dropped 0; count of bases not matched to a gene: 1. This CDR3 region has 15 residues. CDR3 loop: CASSLRDSSYNEQFF. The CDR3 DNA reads TGTGCCAGCAGCTTGAGGGACAGCTCCTACAATGAGCAGTTCTTC.

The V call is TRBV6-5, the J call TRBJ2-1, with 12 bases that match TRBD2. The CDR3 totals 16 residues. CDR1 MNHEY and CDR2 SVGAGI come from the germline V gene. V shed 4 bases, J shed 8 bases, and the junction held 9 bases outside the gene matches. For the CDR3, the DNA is TGTGCCAGCAGTTCCTGGACTAGCGGGAAATTCGATGAGCAGTTCTTC. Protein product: CASSSWTSGKFDEQFF.

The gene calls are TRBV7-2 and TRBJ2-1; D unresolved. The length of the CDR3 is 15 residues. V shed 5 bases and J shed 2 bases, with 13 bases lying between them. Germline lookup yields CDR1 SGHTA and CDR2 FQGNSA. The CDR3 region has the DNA TGTGCCAGCAGCCCCCGGGTGACGGCCTACAATGAGCAGTTCTTC. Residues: CASSPRVTAYNEQFF.

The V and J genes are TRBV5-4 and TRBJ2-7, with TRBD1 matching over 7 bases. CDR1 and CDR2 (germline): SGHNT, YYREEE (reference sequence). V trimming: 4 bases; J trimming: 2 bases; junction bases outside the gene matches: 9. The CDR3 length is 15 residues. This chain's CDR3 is CASSPRTGAPYEQYF. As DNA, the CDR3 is TGTGCCAGCAGCCCCCGGACAGGAGCTCCCTACGAGCAGTACTTC.

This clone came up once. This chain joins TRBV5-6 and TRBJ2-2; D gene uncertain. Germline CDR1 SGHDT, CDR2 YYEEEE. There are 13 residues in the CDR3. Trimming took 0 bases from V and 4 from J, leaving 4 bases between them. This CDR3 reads CASSLGLTGELFF. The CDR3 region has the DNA TGTGCCAGCAGCTTGGGTCTCACCGGGGAGCTGTTTTTT.

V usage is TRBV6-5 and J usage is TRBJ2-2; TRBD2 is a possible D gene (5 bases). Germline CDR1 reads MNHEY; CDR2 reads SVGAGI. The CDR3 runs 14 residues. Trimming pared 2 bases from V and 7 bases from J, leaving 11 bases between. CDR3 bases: TGTGCCAGCAGTTACGTCCCGGGGATCGGGGAGCTGTTTTTT. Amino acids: CASSYVPGIGELFF.

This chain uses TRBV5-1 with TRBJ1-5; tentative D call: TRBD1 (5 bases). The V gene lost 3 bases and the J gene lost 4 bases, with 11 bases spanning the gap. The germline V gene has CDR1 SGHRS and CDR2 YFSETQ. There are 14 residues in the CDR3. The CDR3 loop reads CASSWGVGNQPQHF. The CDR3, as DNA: TGCGCCAGCAGCTGGGGGGTGGGGAATCAGCCCCAGCATTTT.

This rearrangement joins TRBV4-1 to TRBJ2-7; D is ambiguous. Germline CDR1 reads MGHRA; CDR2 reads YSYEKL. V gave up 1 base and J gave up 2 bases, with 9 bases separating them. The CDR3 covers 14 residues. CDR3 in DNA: TGCGCCAGCAGCCAAGGAGGCAGCCCCTACGAGCAGTACTTC. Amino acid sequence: CASSQGGSPYEQYF.

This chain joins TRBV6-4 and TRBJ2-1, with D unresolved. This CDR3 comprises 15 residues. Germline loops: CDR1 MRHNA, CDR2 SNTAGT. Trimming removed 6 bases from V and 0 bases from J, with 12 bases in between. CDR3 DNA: TGTGCCAGCAGCCTCACACCTAGCTCCTACAATGAGCAGTTCTTC. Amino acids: CASSLTPSSYNEQFF.

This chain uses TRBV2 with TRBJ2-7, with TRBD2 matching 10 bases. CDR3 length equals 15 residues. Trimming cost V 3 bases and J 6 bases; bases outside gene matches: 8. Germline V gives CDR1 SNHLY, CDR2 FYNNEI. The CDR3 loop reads CASSDTSGMTGEQYF. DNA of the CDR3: TGTGCCAGCAGTGACACTAGCGGGATGACGGGCGAGCAGTACTTC. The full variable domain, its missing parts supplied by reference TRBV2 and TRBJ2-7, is EPEVTQTPSHQVTQMGQEVILRCVPISNHLYFYWYRQILGQKVEFLVSFYNNEISEKSEIFDDQFSVERPDGSNFTLKIRSTKLEDSAMYFCASSDTSGMTGEQYFGPGTRLTVT.

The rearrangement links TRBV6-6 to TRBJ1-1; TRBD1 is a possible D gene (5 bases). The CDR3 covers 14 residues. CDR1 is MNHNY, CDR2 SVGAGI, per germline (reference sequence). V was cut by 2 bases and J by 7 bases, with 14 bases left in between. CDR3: CASSYHDSSYEAFF. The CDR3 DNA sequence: TGTGCCAGCAGTTACCATGACAGTAGCTATGAAGCTTTCTTT.

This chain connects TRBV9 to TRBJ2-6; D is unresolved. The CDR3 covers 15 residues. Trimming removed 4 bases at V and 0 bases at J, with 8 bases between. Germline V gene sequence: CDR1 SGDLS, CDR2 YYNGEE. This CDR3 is CASSPRVSGANVLTF. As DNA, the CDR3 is TGTGCCAGCAGCCCACGGGTCTCTGGGGCCAACGTCCTGACTTTC.

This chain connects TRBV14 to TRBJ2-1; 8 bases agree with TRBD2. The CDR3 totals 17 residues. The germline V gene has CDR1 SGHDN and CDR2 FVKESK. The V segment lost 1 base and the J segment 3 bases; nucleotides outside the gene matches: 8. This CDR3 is CASSQGWREAYYNEQFF. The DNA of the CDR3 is TGTGCCAGCAGCCAAGGGTGGCGGGAGGCCTACTACAATGAGCAGTTCTTC.

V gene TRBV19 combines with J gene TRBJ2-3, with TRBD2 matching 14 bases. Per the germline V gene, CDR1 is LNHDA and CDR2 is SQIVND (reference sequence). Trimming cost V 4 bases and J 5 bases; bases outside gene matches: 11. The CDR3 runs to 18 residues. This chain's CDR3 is CASSNARLAGGNVDTQYF. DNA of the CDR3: TGTGCCAGTAGTAACGCCCGACTAGCGGGAGGGAATGTAGATACGCAGTATTTT.

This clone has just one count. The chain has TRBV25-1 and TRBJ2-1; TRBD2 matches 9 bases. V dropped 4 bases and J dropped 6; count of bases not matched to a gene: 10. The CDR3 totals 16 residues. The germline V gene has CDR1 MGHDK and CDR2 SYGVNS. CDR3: CASSGVSGRGGNEQFF. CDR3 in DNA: TGTGCCAGCAGTGGGGTTAGCGGGAGAGGTGGCAATGAGCAGTTCTTC.

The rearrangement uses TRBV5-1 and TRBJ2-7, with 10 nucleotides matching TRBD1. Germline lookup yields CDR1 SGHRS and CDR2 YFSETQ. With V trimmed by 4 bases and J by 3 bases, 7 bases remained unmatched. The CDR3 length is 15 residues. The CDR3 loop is CASSRGQGFRYEQYF. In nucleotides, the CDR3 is TGCGCCAGCAGCCGGGGACAGGGGTTTCGCTACGAGCAGTACTTC.

DNA of the CDR3: TGTGCCAGCAGCTTCCGGGACTCCAAGACGTACGAGCAGTACTTC. Encoded protein: CASSFRDSKTYEQYF. The chain employs TRBV7-8 and TRBJ2-7; possible D gene TRBD2, 6 bases. This CDR3 region has 15 residues. Trimming stripped 3 bases from V and 4 bases from J, with 16 bases between. CDR1 is SGHVS, CDR2 FQNEAQ, per germline.

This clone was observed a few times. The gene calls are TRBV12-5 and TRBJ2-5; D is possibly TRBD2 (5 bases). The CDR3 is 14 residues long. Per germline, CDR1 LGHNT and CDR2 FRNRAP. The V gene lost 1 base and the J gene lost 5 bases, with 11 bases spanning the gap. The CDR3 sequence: CASGLGTEDETQYF. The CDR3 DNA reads TGTGCTAGTGGTTTGGGAACGGAGGACGAGACCCAGTACTTC.

The CDR3 DNA follows: TGTGTCAGAAGCTTAGCCGACAGGGCGGCCCTTTCGAACACCGGGGAGCTGTTTTTT. Translating gives CVRSLADRAALSNTGELFF. The chain carries TRBV7-5 and TRBJ2-2; TRBD1 is taken as the D call from the table, unchecked against the DNA. TRBV7-5 is noted as a pseudogene. CDR3 size: 19 residues.

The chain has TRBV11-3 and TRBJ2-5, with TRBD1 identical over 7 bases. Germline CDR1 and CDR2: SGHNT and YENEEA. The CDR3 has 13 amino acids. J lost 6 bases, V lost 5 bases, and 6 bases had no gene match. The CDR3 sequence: CASSGQDGQTQYF. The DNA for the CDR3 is TGTGCCAGCAGCGGACAGGACGGGCAGACCCAGTACTTC.